This T cell receptor (beta chain) was sequenced in a study of T cell repertoires in cytomegalovirus infection. Study background: Public TCR beta signatures marked donors with CMV infection and the matching HLA.

MiXCR, applied by TCRdb to the reads, yields one record per CDR3 protein. The table records 54,000 or so distinct CDR3 sequences, more than 25% of them present only once. Worth noting for this clonotype: Its antigen is as yet unknown.

Germline V gene data show CDR1 as MNHEY and CDR2 as SMNVEV (reference sequence). CDR3 length: 14 residues. V was cut by 3 bases and J by 0 bases, with 9 bases left in between. This receptor was identified in a human donor in good health (CMV status not recorded). Some clones in this sample may be carry-over from other donors' samples. The chain employs TRBV27 and TRBJ2-7, with D hard to call. The sequenced sample was PBMCs, sequenced either directly or after in vitro stimulation (not recorded which). This chain's CDR3 is CASSFYPHSYEQYF. The CDR3 nucleotides are TGTGCCAGCAGTTTCTACCCCCACTCCTACGAGCAGTACTTC.